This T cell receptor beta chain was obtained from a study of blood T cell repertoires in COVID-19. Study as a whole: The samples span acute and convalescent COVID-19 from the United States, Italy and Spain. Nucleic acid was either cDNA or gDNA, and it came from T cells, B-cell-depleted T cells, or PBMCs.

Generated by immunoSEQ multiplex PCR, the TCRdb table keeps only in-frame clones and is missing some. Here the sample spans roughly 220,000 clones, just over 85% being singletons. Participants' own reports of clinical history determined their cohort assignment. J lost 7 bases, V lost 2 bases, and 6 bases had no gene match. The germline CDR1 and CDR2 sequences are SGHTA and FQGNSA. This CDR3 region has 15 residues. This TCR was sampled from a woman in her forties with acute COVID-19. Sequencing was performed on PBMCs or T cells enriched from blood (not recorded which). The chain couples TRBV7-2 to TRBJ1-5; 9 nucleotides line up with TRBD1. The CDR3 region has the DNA TGTGCCAGCAGCTTATCCACAGGGGGCATGCAGCCCCAGCATTTT. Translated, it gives CASSLSTGGMQPQHF.